These 7 T cell receptor beta chains were sequenced from one sample in a study of T cell repertoires in cytomegalovirus infection. Their antigens are not known. TCRdb used MiXCR to reprocess the reads, holding one entry per CDR3 protein. The data hold a few hundred thousand distinct CDR3 sequences, with 40% observed a single time. Here the sequenced sample was cultured PBMCs, taken from culture after CMV antigen stimulation. The receptors were sampled from a human donor in good health (CMV status not recorded). Some clones in this sample may be carry-over from other donors' samples.

This clonotype was counted a few times. The chain joins TRBV7-2 to TRBJ2-3; D gene unclear. The CDR3 has 14 residues. Deletions cut 3 bases from V and 2 bases from J, with 9 bases between. Germline V gene sequence: CDR1 SGHTA, CDR2 FQGNSA. CDR3 bases: TGTGCCAGCAGCTTTCAACGGACCACAGATACGCAGTATTTT. Translation: CASSFQRTTDTQYF.

This clonotype was counted between two and nine times. The V and J genes are TRBV7-2 and TRBJ1-1; a possible D gene is TRBD1 (5 bases). The CDR3 has 14 residues. The germline gives CDR1 SGHTA, CDR2 FQGNSA. V shed 6 bases and J shed 1 base, with 12 bases lying between them. The CDR3 loop reads CASSHWDENTEAFF. Written as DNA, the CDR3 is TGTGCCAGCAGTCATTGGGACGAGAACACTGAAGCTTTCTTT.

This clonotype turned up a few times. This rearrangement joins TRBV11-2 to TRBJ2-3, with 10 positions matching TRBD2. CDR1 and CDR2 from the germline V gene are SGHAT and FQNNGV. V lost 2 bases, J lost 1 base, and 9 bases stayed unmatched. The CDR3 is made up of 18 amino acids. The CDR3 loop is CASSLRVSGGTGTDTQYF. The CDR3 nucleotides are TGTGCCAGCAGCTTAAGGGTTAGCGGGGGGACGGGCACAGATACGCAGTATTTT. Full variable domain (missing parts from reference TRBV11-2 and TRBJ2-3): EAGVAQSPRYKIIEKRQSVAFWCNPISGHATLYWYQQILGQGPKLLIQFQNNGVVDDSQLPKDRFSAERLKGVDSTLKIQPAKLEDSAVYLCASSLRVSGGTGTDTQYFGPGTRLTVL.

The V gene is TRBV20-1, the J gene TRBJ2-7; D is perhaps TRBD1 or TRBD2 (5 bases each). V lost 1 base and J 6 bases, leaving 16 bases between the germline ends. This CDR3 contains 14 residues. CDR1 is DFQATT, CDR2 SNEGSKA, per germline (reference sequence). CDR3 sequence (DNA): TGCAGTGCTAGAGGGGACCCGAGCTTATCCGAGCAGTACTTC. Its translation is CSARGDPSLSEQYF.

V is TRBV7-2 and J is TRBJ1-2, with unresolved D. This CDR3 comprises 14 residues. With 1 base removed from V and 3 bases from J, the gap between germline ends came to 9 bases. CDR1 and CDR2 (germline): SGHTA, FQGNSA. CDR3 loop: CASSLVFDYYGYTF. The CDR3 DNA reads as TGTGCCAGCAGCTTAGTTTTTGACTACTATGGCTACACCTTC.

This chain connects TRBV4-3 to TRBJ2-5, with 10 nucleotides matching TRBD2. The CDR3 runs to 17 residues. The ends lost 0 bases at V and 5 bases at J; junction bases unmatched: 9. Germline V gene lookup returns CDR1 LGHNA and CDR2 YSLEER. Here the CDR3 DNA reads TGCGCCAGCAGCCAAGACCCCCCTAGCGGGGGTGGGGAGACCCAGTACTTC. It specifies CASSQDPPSGGGETQYF.

This chain joins TRBV7-9 and TRBJ1-3; maybe TRBD1 (6 bases). Germline CDR1 reads SEHNR; CDR2 reads FQNEAQ (reference sequence). V lost 5 bases and J lost 0, with 14 bases in between. The CDR3 contains 16 residues. In DNA, the CDR3 is TGTGCCAGCAGCAAGGGGGGCAGACCCTCTGGAAACACCATATATTTT. This translates into CASSKGGRPSGNTIYF.